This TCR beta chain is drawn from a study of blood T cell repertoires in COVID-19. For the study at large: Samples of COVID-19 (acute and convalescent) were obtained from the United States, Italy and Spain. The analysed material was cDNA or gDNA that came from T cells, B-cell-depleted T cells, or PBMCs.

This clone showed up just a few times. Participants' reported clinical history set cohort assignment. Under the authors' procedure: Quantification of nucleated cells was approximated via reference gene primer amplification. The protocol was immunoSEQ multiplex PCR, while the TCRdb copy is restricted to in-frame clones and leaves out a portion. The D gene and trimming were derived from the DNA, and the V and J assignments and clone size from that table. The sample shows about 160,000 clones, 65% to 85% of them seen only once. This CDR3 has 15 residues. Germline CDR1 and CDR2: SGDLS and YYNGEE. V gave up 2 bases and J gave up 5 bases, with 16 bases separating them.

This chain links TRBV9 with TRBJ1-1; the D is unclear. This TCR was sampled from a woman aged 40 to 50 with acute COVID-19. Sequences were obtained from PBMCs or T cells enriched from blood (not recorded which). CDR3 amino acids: CASSVSPRGETEAFF. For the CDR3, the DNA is TGTGCCAGCAGCGTTAGCCCCAGAGGAGAAACTGAAGCTTTCTTT.